This entry features one T cell receptor beta chain sequence. The antigen remains unidentified. CDR1 SGHDN and CDR2 FVKESK come from the germline V gene. The CDR3 totals 16 residues. V lost 4 bases and J 0 bases, leaving 15 bases between the germline ends. This sample was taken from a study of T-cell memory formation after mild COVID-19. At the level of the study: TCR clusters were mostly donor specific. Study-wide points: Clones contracting over day 15 to 85 were CD4/CD8 balanced, with later expanders leaning CD4+. The authors left the SARS-CoV-2 specificity of second-wave clones peaking on day 37 unconfirmed.

TCRdb passed the 5' RACE reads through MiXCR, listing each CDR3 protein once. The table has 350,000 to 400,000 distinct CDR3 sequences, 20% to 25% seen once. This chain links TRBV14 with TRBJ1-1, with a tentative D call TRBD1 (6 bases). The sequence was collected from an adult woman who had mild COVID-19 (a few samples of this study predate the infection). Cell type and time point are not known. The sample comprised PBMCs or a T cell subset sorted from them (not recorded which). The CDR3 coding sequence is TGTGCCAGCAGCCCTCGACAGGACTTGGTGAACACTGAAGCTTTCTTT. It translates to CASSPRQDLVNTEAFF.